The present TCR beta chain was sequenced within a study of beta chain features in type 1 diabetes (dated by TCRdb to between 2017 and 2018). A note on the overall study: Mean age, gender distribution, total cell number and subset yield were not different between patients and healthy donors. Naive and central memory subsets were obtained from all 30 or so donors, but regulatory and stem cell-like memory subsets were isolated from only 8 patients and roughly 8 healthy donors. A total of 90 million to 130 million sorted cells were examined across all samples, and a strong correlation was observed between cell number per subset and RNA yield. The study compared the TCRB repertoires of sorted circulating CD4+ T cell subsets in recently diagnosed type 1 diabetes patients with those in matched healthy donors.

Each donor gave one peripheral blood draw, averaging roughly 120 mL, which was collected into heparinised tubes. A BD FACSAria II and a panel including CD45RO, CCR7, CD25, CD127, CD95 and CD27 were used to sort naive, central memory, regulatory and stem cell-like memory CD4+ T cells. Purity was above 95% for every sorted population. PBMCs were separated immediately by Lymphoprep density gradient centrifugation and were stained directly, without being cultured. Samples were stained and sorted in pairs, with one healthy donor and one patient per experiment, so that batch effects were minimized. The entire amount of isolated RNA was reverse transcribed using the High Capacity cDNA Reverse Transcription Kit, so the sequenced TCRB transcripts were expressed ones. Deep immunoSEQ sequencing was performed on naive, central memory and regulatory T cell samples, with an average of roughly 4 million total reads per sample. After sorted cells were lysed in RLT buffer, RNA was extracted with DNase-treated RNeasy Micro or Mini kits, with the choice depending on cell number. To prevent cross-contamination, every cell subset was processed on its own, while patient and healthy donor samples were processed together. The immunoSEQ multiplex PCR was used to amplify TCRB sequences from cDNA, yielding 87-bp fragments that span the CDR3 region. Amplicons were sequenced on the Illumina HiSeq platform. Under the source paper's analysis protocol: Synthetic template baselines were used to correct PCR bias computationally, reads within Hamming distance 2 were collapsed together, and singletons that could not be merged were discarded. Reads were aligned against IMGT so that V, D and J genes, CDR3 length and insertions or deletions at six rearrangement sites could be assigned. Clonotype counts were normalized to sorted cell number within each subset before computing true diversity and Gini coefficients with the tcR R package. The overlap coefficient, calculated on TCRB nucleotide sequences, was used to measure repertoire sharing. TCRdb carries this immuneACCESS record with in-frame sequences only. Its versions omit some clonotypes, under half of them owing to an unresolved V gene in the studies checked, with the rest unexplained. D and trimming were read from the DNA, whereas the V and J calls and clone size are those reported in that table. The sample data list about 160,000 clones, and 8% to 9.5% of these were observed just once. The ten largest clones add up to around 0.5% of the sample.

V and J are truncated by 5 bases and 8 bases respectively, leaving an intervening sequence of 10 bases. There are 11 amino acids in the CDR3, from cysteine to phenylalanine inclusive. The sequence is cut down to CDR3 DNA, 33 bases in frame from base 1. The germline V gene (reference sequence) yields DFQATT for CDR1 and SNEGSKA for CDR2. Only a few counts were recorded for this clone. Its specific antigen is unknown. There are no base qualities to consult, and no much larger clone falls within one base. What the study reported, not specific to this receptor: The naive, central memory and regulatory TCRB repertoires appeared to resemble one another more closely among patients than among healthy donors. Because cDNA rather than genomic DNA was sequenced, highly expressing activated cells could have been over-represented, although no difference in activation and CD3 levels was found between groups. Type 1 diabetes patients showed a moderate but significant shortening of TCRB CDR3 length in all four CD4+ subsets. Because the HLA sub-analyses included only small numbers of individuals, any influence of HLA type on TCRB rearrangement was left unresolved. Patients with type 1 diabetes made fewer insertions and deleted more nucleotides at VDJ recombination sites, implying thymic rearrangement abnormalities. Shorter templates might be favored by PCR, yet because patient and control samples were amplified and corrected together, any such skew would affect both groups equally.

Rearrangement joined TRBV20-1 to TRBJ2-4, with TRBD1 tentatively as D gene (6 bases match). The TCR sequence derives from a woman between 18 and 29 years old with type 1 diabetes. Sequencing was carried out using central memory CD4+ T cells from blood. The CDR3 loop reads CSADYRDIQYF. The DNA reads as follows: TGCAGTGCTGATTACAGGGACATTCAGTACTTC.